This TCR beta chain was documented in a study of blood T cell repertoires in COVID-19 (TCRdb year 2020). Turning to the overall study: Samples covering the acute and convalescent phases of COVID-19 were provided by collaborators in the United States, Italy and Spain. The prospective study material was composed of cDNA or gDNA derived from T cells, B-cell-depleted T cells, or PBMCs. Subjects who had been exposed to COVID-19, were actively infected with it, or had recovered from it provided the deeply sampled blood TCRbeta repertoires that made up the dataset. The repertoires were released in a freely available public database intended as a resource for research on the immune response to SARS-CoV-2. Samples came from the ongoing ImmuneRACE study (first 160 participants) plus 1,254 subjects from 6 global collaborators. Nearly every sample came with metadata listing a de-identified subject ID, COVID-19 status, age in years and sex. HLA class I and class II types, where available, came from metadata supplied by the sample provider rather than from assay-based typing.

This clone came up once. Its antigen has not been determined. No base quality values were provided; no much bigger clone lies one nucleotide off. The collaborating institutions used their own protocols to collect whole blood in K2EDTA tubes. Collaborator samples were shipped for TCRbeta analysis as frozen whole blood, isolated PBMCs, or DNA extracted from either sample type. Study-level results and caveats: How much clinical and demographic metadata was included differed by source and by participant, and the metadata was provided uncurated.

TCRbeta CDR3 regions were amplified from genomic DNA by means of the immunoSEQ Assay, a bias-controlled multiplex PCR. As for the original processing: The number of nucleated cells in each sample was estimated by amplification of reference gene primers within the assay. To quantify the absolute abundance of each unique TCRbeta CDR3 rearrangement, sequence reads were collapsed and filtered. For each sample, productive Simpson clonality was calculated as the square root of Simpson's diversity index across productive rearrangements. In TCRdb, the immuneACCESS table is reduced to in-frame sequences with V and J assigned. These tables do not hold every clone; where another copy was compared, an unresolved V gene accounts for under half, and the others remain unexplained. V and J calls and clone size are those listed in that table; D and trimming were worked out from the DNA. The sample table holds hundreds of thousands of clones, of which 87% were seen once. The top ten clones comprise approximately 3.3% of the sample.

The CDR3 covers 14 residues, taking in both the cysteine and the phenylalanine. The retained sequence is limited to the CDR3, 42 bases, with the frame set at the first base. The germline ends are 19 bases apart after V is trimmed by 4 bases and J by 7 bases. The germline V gene gives CDR1 as SQVTM and CDR2 as ANQGSEA. Sequencing was carried out using peripheral blood. The chain is encoded by TRBV29-1 joined to TRBJ1-1; the D region possibly corresponds to TRBD1 (6 bases align). The sequence came from a man between 18 and 29 years old with active or convalescent COVID-19. The DNA reads as follows: TGCAGCGTTGCCCGTGGGGGGGCGGGGCATGAAGCTTTCTTT. Its translation is CSVARGGAGHEAFF.